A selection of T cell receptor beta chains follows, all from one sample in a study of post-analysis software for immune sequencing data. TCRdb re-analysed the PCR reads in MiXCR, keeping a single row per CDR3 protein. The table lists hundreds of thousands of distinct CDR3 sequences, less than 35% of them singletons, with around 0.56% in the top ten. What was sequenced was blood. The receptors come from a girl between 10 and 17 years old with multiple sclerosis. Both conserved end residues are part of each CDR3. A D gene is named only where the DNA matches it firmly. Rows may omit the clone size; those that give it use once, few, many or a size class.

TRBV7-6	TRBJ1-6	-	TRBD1	CASSRTGGDSPRHF	TGTGCCAGCTCTCGGACAGGGGGCGACTCACCCCGCCACTTT
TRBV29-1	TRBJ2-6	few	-	CSALEGRGPLTF	TGCAGCGCCCTAGAGGGCAGGGGTCCTTTGACTTTC
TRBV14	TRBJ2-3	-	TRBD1	CASSQWETGDTDTQYF	TGTGCCAGCAGCCAATGGGAGACAGGGGATACAGATACGCAGTATTTT
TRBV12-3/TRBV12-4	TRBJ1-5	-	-	CASSPSGPNQPQHF	TGTGCCAGCAGCCCCTCAGGTCCCAATCAGCCCCAGCATTTT
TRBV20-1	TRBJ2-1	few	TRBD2	CSARDLTGTSGDDNEQFF	TGCAGTGCTAGAGACCTCACCGGGACTAGCGGGGACGACAATGAGCAGTTCTTC
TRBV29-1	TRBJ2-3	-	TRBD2	CSVVREGDTQYF	TGCAGCGTTGTTCGGGAGGGAGATACGCAGTATTTT
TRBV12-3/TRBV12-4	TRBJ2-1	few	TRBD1	CASSSNRGLVDEQFF	TGTGCCAGCAGTTCCAACAGGGGATTAGTCGATGAGCAGTTCTTC
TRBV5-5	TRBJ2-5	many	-	CASSLAGGKETQYF	TGTGCCAGCAGCTTAGCCGGGGGCAAAGAGACCCAGTACTTC
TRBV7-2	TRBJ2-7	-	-	CASSRTGTPGSYEQYF	TGTGCCAGCAGCAGAACAGGGACTCCGGGCTCCTACGAGCAGTACTTC
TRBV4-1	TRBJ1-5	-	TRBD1	CASSQDGTGGNQPQHF	TGCGCCAGCAGCCAAGATGGGACAGGGGGGAATCAGCCCCAGCATTTT